This TCR beta chain was sequenced for a study of cytomegalovirus exposure and HLA in healthy donors. The CDR3 extends over 15 amino acids. Losses at the gene ends were 0 bases for V and 6 bases for J; bases not matched to a gene: 4. Germline CDR1 reads MNHEY; CDR2 reads SVGAGI. Notes on the study in general: Within the data, a cluster of highly shared sequence variants was likely a sequencing artifact. In a later analysis, a genetic analysis reported fewer productive-TCR N-insertions in an Asian-associated ancestry cluster than the cohort average. A few CMV-associated chains proved CMV antigen-specific in vitro. TCR beta V- and J-gene trimming, according to a later analysis, was linked to a missense DCLRE1C variant.

Both 60 Vbeta primers and 13 Jbeta primers went into the PCR. Method: immunoSEQ multiplex PCR; TCRdb's copy keeps in-frame clones and lacks some. The sample holds 100,000 to 150,000 clones, around 85% seen once. Details on this clone: No antigen is known for it.

The sequenced material came from PBMCs. The chain combines TRBV6-5 with TRBJ1-4; 7 nucleotides line up with TRBD1. The TCR comes from a boy aged 5-17 years in good health and CMV-seronegative. As DNA, the CDR3 is TGTGCCAGCAGTTACTCTACAGGGGTGGATGAAAAACTGTTTTTT. It specifies CASSYSTGVDEKLFF.